The 17 T cell receptor beta chains below come from one sample, sequenced in a study of shared clonotypes between healthy human individuals. The protocol was immunoSEQ multiplex PCR, while the TCRdb copy is restricted to in-frame clones and leaves out a portion. This sample has about 1 million clones; about 70% occur once, and the top ten carry over 1.3%. Input material: memory CD4+ T cells sorted from blood. Subset indicated: CD45RA-negative fraction. The receptors here all came from a man between 18 and 35 years old in good health.

DNA for the CDR3: TGTGCCAGCAGTTACTCGAACGGGATCGCTTTCTTT. Amino acids: CASSYSNGIAFF. The J gene is TRBJ1-1, the V gene TRBV6-5; D call uncertain. CDR3 size: 12 residues. Trimming cost V 0 bases and J 11 bases, with 10 bases left between them. The germline V gene has CDR1 MNHEY and CDR2 SVGAGI.

The V and J genes are TRBV29-1 and TRBJ1-6; tentatively, D is TRBD1 (6 bases). Germline loops: CDR1 SQVTM, CDR2 ANQGSEA. The CDR3 is 15 amino acids. V gave up 8 bases and J gave up 9 bases, with 23 bases separating them. CDR3: CSIPEGGRLSSPLHF. The CDR3 region has the DNA TGCAGCATCCCAGAGGGGGGGCGACTGTCTTCACCCCTCCACTTT.

The V and J genes are TRBV6-1 and TRBJ1-6, with D possibly matching TRBD1 (6 bases). The CDR3 contains 14 residues. Per the germline V gene, CDR1 is MNHNS and CDR2 is SASEGT. The V and J ends lost 4 bases and 10 bases respectively, with 14 bases between them. CDR3 in amino acids: CASSGAQGGSPLHF. CDR3 in DNA: TGTGCCAGCAGTGGGGCACAGGGCGGATCACCCCTCCACTTT.

This clone was recorded a few times. The gene calls are TRBV19 and TRBJ1-4, with D maybe TRBD1 (5 bases). This CDR3 contains 13 residues. V shed 6 bases and J shed 5 bases, with 10 bases lying between them. CDR1 is LNHDA, CDR2 SQIVND, per germline (reference sequence). CDR3 sequence: CASSPQENEKLFF. The CDR3 DNA sequence: TGTGCCAGTAGCCCACAGGAGAATGAAAAACTGTTTTTT.

The chain links TRBV4-2 to TRBJ1-6, with D perhaps TRBD1 (6 bases). Per the germline V gene, CDR1 is LGHNA and CDR2 is YNFKEQ. This CDR3 has 17 amino acids. The V gene lost 0 bases and the J gene lost 5 bases, with 14 bases spanning the gap. Here the CDR3 DNA reads TGTGCCAGCAGCCAAGAGAAAGGACAGCCACATAATTCACCCCTCCACTTT. Its protein is CASSQEKGQPHNSPLHF.

This sequence joins TRBV2 and TRBJ2-3; unclear D gene. V dropped 3 bases and J dropped 2 bases, with 12 bases sitting between them. CDR1 is SNHLY and CDR2 is FYNNEI in the germline V gene. The CDR3 contains 15 residues. The DNA for the CDR3 is TGTGCCAGCAGTGATAGTCTCGGGTTCACAGATACGCAGTATTTT. It encodes CASSDSLGFTDTQYF. Filled out from reference TRBV2 and TRBJ2-3, the complete variable domain reads EPEVTQTPSHQVTQMGQEVILRCVPISNHLYFYWYRQILGQKVEFLVSFYNNEISEKSEIFDDQFSVERPDGSNFTLKIRSTKLEDSAMYFCASSDSLGFTDTQYFGPGTRLTVL.

The chain has TRBV7-9 and TRBJ2-3; D unresolved. Germline V lookup: CDR1 SEHNR, CDR2 FQNEAQ (reference sequence). With 8 bases removed from V and 0 bases from J, the gap between germline ends came to 9 bases. The CDR3 extends over 13 amino acids. The CDR3 coding sequence is TGTGCCAGCCAAGCATCTAGCACAGATACGCAGTATTTT. Translated, it gives CASQASSTDTQYF.

The chain recombines TRBV30 with TRBJ1-2; a possible D gene is TRBD1 (5 bases). Germline CDR1 GTSNPN, CDR2 SVGIG (reference sequence). Trimming stripped 2 bases from V and 8 bases from J, with 15 bases between. This CDR3 spans 13 amino acids. The CDR3 coding sequence is TGTGCCTGGAGTCCTATGGGGGAAGGAGGCTACACCTTC. Translating gives CAWSPMGEGGYTF. The entire variable domain, with the rest obtained from reference TRBV30 and TRBJ1-2, is as follows: SQTIHQWPATLVQPVGSPLSLECTVEGTSNPNLYWYRQAAGRGLQLLFYSVGIGQISSEVPQNLSASRPQDRQFILSSKKLLLSDSGFYLCAWSPMGEGGYTFGSGTRLTVV.

Only a few counts were recorded for this clone. The chain has TRBV10-3 and TRBJ2-2, with 11 bases lining up with TRBD1. This CDR3 has 15 residues. The V segment lost 11 bases and the J segment 5 bases; nucleotides outside the gene matches: 10. Germline assignment: CDR1 ENHRY and CDR2 SYGVKD. CDR3 region: CALRGDRGKTGELFF. The CDR3 region has the DNA TGTGCCCTCCGCGGGGACAGGGGGAAGACCGGGGAGCTGTTTTTT.

The rearrangement links TRBV14 to TRBJ2-1; 7 bases map to TRBD2. CDR1 SGHDN and CDR2 FVKESK come from the germline V gene. The CDR3 is 14 amino acids. The trim removed 2 bases at V and 10 bases at J, leaving 8 bases unmatched. The CDR3 loop reads CASSQLEAGREQFF. The CDR3 DNA reads as TGTGCCAGCAGCCAACTAGAAGCGGGGAGGGAGCAGTTCTTC.

The rearrangement joins TRBV15 to TRBJ2-7, with D perhaps TRBD1 (6 bases). CDR1 LNHNV and CDR2 YYDKDF come from the germline V gene (reference sequence). The CDR3 runs to 13 residues. Trimming took 8 bases from V and 6 from J, leaving 17 bases between them. CDR3: CATSSVQGFEQYF. The CDR3, as DNA: TGTGCCACCTCAAGCGTACAGGGTTTCGAGCAGTACTTC.

The CDR3 region has the DNA TGTGCCAGCAGCCCCGGGACAGGGGGCCTCTATGGCTACACCTTC. Encoded protein: CASSPGTGGLYGYTF. The chain uses TRBV9 and TRBJ1-2; 12 bases agree with TRBD1. Germline V gives CDR1 SGDLS, CDR2 YYNGEE. This CDR3 has 15 amino acids. The V segment lost 4 bases and the J segment 4 bases; nucleotides outside the gene matches: 5.

This chain connects TRBV10-3 to TRBJ1-1; tentatively, D is TRBD1 (5 bases). Trimming took off 8 bases at V and 3 bases at J, with 7 bases between the two ends. The CDR3 length is 11 residues. Germline values: CDR1 ENHRY, CDR2 SYGVKD. The CDR3 loop is CAIRGDTEAFF. CDR3 in DNA: TGTGCCATCCGAGGGGACACTGAAGCTTTCTTT.

J is TRBJ1-3 and V is TRBV2; D remains ambiguous. This CDR3 comprises 16 residues. The ends were cut back, 2 bases at V and 0 bases at J, with 11 bases in the middle. Germline V CDR1 and CDR2: SNHLY, FYNNEI. CDR3 residues: CASSEISTASGNTIYF. CDR3 coding DNA: TGTGCCAGCAGTGAAATCTCTACAGCCTCTGGAAACACCATATATTTT.

This chain connects TRBV4-1 to TRBJ2-7; D possibly corresponds to TRBD2 (5 bases). The CDR3 is 16 residues long. The germline V and J ends were trimmed by 5 bases and 4 bases, with 21 bases remaining between them. Germline V gene data show CDR1 as MGHRA and CDR2 as YSYEKL. DNA for the CDR3: TGCGCCAGCAGCGCAGCTCGAGCGGTGCGTGTATACGAGCAGTACTTC. Translated: CASSAARAVRVYEQYF.

This clone appeared once. Its ends do not fully match the called genes, so a read error is possible. V and J are TRBV7-7 and TRBJ2-1; 11 nucleotides align to TRBD1. The CDR3 loop spans 17 amino acids. Per the germline V gene, CDR1 is SSHAT and CDR2 is FNYEAQ (reference sequence). The DNA of the CDR3 is TGTGCTAGCAGCCCGGTTACCGGGACAGGGGGGTACAATGAGCAGTTCTTC. Its translation is CASSPVTGTGGYNEQFF.

The chain uses TRBV6-5 and TRBJ1-2; D is perhaps TRBD1 (6 bases). Trimming took 4 bases from V and 8 from J, leaving 17 bases between them. Germline V lookup: CDR1 MNHEY, CDR2 SVGAGI. CDR3 length: 14 residues. The CDR3 loop is CASSSIARGEGYTF. For the CDR3, the DNA is TGTGCCAGCAGTTCCATCGCCAGGGGCGAAGGCTACACCTTC.